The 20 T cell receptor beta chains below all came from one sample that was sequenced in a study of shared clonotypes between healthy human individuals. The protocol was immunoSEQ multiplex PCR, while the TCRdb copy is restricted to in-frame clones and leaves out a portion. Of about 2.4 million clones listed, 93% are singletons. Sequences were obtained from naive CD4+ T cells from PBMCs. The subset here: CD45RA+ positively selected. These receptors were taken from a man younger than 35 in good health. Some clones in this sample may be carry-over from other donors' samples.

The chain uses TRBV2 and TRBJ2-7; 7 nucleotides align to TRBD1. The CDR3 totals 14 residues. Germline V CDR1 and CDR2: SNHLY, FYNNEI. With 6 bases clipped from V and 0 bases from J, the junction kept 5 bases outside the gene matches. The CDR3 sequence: CASSDRDSSYEQYF. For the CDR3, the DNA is TGTGCCAGCAGCGACCGGGACAGCTCCTACGAGCAGTACTTC.

The CDR3 region is CASSIPGTAFYGYTF. Here the CDR3 DNA reads TGTGCCAGTAGTATCCCCGGGACAGCATTCTATGGCTACACCTTC. V usage is TRBV19 and J usage is TRBJ1-2, with 7 positions matching TRBD1. The CDR3 sequence is 15 residues long. With 3 bases clipped from V and 4 bases from J, the junction kept 8 bases outside the gene matches. CDR1 and CDR2 from the germline V gene are LNHDA and SQIVND (reference sequence).

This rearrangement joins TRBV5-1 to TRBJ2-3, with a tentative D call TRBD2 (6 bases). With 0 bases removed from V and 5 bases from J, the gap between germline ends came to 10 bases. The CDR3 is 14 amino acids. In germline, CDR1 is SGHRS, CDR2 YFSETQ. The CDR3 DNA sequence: TGCGCCAGCAGCTTGGGGGGGACTTTAGATACGCAGTATTTT. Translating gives CASSLGGTLDTQYF.

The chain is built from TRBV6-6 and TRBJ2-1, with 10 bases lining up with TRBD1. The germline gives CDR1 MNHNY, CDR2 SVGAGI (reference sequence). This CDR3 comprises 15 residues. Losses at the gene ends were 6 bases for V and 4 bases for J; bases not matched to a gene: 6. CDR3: CASRTGTGVYNEQFF. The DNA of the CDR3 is TGTGCCAGCAGAACCGGGACAGGGGTTTACAATGAGCAGTTCTTC.

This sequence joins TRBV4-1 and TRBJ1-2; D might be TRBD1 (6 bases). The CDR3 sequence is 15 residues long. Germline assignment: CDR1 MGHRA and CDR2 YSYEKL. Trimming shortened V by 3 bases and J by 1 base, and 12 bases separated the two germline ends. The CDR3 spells CASSQPGQSNYGYTF. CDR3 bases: TGCGCCAGCAGCCAGCCGGGACAAAGTAACTATGGCTACACCTTC.

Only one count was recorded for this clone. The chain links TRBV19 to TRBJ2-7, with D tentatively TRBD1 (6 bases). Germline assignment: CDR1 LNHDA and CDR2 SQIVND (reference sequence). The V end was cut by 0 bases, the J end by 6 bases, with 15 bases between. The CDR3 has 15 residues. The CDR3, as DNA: TGTGCCAGTAGTATAGATAGGTCAGGGGCGAGCGAGCAGTACTTC. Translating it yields CASSIDRSGASEQYF.

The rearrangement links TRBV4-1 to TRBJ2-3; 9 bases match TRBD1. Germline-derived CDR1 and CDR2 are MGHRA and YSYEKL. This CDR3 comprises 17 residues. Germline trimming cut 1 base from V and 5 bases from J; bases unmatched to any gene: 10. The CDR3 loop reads CASSQAGTGMYQDTQYF. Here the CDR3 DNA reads TGCGCCAGCAGCCAAGCCGGGACAGGGATGTATCAAGATACGCAGTATTTT.

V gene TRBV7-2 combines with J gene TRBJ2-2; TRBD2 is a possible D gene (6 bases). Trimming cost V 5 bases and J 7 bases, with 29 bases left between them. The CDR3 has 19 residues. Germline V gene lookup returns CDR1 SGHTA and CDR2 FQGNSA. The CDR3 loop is CASSPTPGGPLGGGGELFF. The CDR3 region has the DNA TGTGCCAGCAGCCCCACCCCTGGCGGCCCACTCGGGGGAGGCGGGGAGCTGTTTTTT.

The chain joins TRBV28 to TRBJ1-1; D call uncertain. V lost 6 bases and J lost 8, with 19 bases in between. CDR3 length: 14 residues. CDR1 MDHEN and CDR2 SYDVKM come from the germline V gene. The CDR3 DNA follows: TGTGCCAGCAGCCAGAATTTCGGAGTATTGGAAGCTTTCTTT. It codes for CASSQNFGVLEAFF. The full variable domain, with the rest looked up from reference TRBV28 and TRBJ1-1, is DVKVTQSSRYLVKRTGEKVFLECVQDMDHENMFWYRQDPGLGLRLIYFSYDVKMKEKGDIPEGYSVSREKKERFSLILESASTNQTSMYLCASSQNFGVLEAFFGQGTRLTVV.

The CDR3 region has the DNA TGTGCCACCGCCCCGGGAAGCCTCAGGTACTCTGGGGCCAACGTCCTGACTTTC. It codes for CATAPGSLRYSGANVLTF. The chain is built from TRBV19 and TRBJ2-6, with D possibly matching TRBD2 (5 bases). The CDR3 is 18 amino acids. The germline V gene encodes CDR1 LNHDA and CDR2 SQIVND (reference sequence). Trimming cost V 10 bases and J 0 bases, with 22 bases left between them.

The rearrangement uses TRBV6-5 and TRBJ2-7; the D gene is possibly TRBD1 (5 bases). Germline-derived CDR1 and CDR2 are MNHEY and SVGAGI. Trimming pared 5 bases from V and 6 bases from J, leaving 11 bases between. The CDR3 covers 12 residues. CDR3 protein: CASSPSGSEQYF. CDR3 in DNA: TGTGCCAGCAGTCCCTCAGGGTCCGAGCAGTACTTC.

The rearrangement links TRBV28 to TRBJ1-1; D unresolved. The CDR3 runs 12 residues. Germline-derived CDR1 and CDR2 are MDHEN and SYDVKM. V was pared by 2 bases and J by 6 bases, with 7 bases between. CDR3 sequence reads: CASSLTLAEAFF. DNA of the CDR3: TGTGCCAGCAGTTTAACTTTAGCTGAAGCTTTCTTT.

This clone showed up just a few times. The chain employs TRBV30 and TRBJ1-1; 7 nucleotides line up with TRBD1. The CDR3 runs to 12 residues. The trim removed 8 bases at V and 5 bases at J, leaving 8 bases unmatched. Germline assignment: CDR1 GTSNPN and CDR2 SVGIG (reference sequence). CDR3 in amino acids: CAGNRGGTEAFF. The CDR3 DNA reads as TGTGCCGGGAACAGGGGTGGGACTGAAGCTTTCTTT.

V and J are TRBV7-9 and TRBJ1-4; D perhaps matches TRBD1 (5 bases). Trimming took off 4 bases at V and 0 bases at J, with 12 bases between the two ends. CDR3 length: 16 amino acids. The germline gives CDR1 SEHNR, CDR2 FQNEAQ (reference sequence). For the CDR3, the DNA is TGTGCCAGCAGCTCCAGGGAGGCTGCAACTAATGAAAAACTGTTTTTT. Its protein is CASSSREAATNEKLFF.

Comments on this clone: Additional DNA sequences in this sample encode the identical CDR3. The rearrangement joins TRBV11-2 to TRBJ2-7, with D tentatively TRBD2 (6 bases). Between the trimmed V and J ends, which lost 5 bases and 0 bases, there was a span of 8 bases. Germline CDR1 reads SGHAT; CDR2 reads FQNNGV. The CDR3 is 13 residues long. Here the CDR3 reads CASSLGGSYEQYF. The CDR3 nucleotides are TGTGCCAGCAGCCTCGGGGGCTCCTACGAGCAGTACTTC.

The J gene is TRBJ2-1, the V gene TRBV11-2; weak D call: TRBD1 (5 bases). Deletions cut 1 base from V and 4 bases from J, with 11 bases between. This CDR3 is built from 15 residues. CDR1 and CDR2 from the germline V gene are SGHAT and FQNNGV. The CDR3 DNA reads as TGTGCCAGCAGCTTAGGTCAGGGCTTATACAATGAGCAGTTCTTC. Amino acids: CASSLGQGLYNEQFF.

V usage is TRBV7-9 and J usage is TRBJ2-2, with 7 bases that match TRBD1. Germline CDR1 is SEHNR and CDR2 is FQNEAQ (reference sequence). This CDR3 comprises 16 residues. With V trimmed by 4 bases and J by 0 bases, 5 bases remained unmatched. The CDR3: CASSSQTGTNTGELFF. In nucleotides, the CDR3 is TGTGCCAGCAGCTCCCAGACAGGGACGAACACCGGGGAGCTGTTTTTT. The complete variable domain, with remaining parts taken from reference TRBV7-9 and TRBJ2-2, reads DTGVSQNPRHKITKRGQNVTFRCDPISEHNRLYWYRQTLGQGPEFLTYFQNEAQLEKSRLLSDRFSAERPKGSFSTLEIQRTEQGDSAMYLCASSSQTGTNTGELFFGEGSRLTVL.

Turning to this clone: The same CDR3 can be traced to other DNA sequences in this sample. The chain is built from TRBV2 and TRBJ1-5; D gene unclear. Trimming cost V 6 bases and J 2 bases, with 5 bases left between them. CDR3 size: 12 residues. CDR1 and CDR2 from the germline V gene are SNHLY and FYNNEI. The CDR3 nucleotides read TGTGCCAGCAGGGTTGGCAATCAGCCCCAGCATTTT. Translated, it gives CASRVGNQPQHF. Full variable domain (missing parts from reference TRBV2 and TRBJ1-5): EPEVTQTPSHQVTQMGQEVILRCVPISNHLYFYWYRQILGQKVEFLVSFYNNEISEKSEIFDDQFSVERPDGSNFTLKIRSTKLEDSAMYFCASRVGNQPQHFGDGTRLSIL.

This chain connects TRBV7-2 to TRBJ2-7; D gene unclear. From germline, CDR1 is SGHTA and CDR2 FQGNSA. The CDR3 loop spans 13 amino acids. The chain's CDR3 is CAIGLGSTYEQYF. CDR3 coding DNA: TGTGCTATTGGGTTGGGCAGTACCTACGAGCAGTACTTC.

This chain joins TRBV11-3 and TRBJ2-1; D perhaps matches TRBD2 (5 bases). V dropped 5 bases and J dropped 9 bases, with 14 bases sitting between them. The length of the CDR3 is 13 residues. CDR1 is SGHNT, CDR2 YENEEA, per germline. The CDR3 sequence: CASSLDGIGEQFF. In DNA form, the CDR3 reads TGTGCCAGCAGCCTGGACGGGATCGGTGAGCAGTTCTTC.